The next 3 T cell receptor beta chains were all read from a single sample in a study of somatic mutations in cytotoxic T cells in rheumatoid arthritis. The table came from immunoSEQ multiplex PCR; TCRdb's copy has only in-frame clones and leaves some out. The table lists approximately 11,000 clones, over 65% of them singletons. Input material: CD8+ T cells sorted from blood. Every receptor here comes from a woman between 40 and 55 years old in good health.

The chain combines TRBV9 with TRBJ1-1; D is ambiguous. The germline V and J ends were trimmed by 0 bases and 4 bases, with 10 bases remaining between them. Germline V gene sequence: CDR1 SGDLS, CDR2 YYNGEE. This CDR3 region has 14 residues. In DNA, the CDR3 is TGTGCCAGCAGCGTAGAGTCCCGGGGCACTGAAGCTTTCTTT. Its translation is CASSVESRGTEAFF.

This clone was counted a single time. The chain links TRBV6-1 to TRBJ1-1, with a weak D call TRBD1 (6 bases). This CDR3 comprises 15 residues. V dropped 1 base and J dropped 0 bases, with 9 bases sitting between them. In germline, CDR1 is MNHNS, CDR2 SASEGT. DNA for the CDR3: TGTGCCAGCAGTGAAGACAGGGTTCTGAACACTGAAGCTTTCTTT. This codes for CASSEDRVLNTEAFF.

This chain uses TRBV10-3 with TRBJ1-1, with TRBD1 matching over 10 bases. Germline V gene data show CDR1 as ENHRY and CDR2 as SYGVKD. V was pared by 6 bases and J by 3 bases, with 1 base of the junction left unmatched. This CDR3 has 13 amino acids. The CDR3 protein is CAIRDRGDTEAFF. The CDR3 nucleotides read TGTGCCATCAGGGACAGGGGGGACACTGAAGCTTTCTTT.